The next 5 T cell receptor beta chains were all read from a single sample in a study of blood T cell repertoires in COVID-19 (dated by TCRdb to 2018 to 2021). Libraries were prepared through the immunoSEQ multiplex PCR assay. Held by TCRdb, this immuneACCESS table contains in-frame sequences only and omits some clones. Under half of the omission traces to an unresolved V gene where checked; the cause of the rest is unknown. The sample data list about 110,000 clones, and 76% of these were observed just once. Of the sample, about 6.3% is held by the ten largest clones. Sequenced input: peripheral blood. Receptors originate from a man older than 75 with COVID-19, enrolled during active disease.

The V call is TRBV11-2, the J call TRBJ2-7; 8 bases line up with TRBD1. Germline V lookup: CDR1 SGHAT, CDR2 FQNNGV. The V segment lost 0 bases and the J segment 9 bases; nucleotides outside the gene matches: 13. This CDR3 has 16 amino acids. The CDR3 DNA follows: TGTGCCAGCAGCTTAGATGAAGGGACAGGCCCGGTAGGGCAGTACTTC. Translating it yields CASSLDEGTGPVGQYF.

V and J are TRBV7-9 and TRBJ1-1; possible D gene TRBD1, 5 bases. The germline V gene encodes CDR1 SEHNR and CDR2 FQNEAQ (reference sequence). V lost 5 bases to trimming and J lost 5 bases, with 15 bases between them. The length of the CDR3 is 14 residues. The CDR3 coding sequence is TGTGCCAGCAGCCGAGCGGGGGGATCGACTGAAGCTTTCTTT. Translation gives CASSRAGGSTEAFF.

The chain recombines TRBV28 with TRBJ1-2, with 8 nucleotides matching TRBD1. Trimming took 0 bases from V and 6 from J; bases not matched to a gene: 3. Germline V lookup: CDR1 MDHEN, CDR2 SYDVKM. The CDR3 extends over 14 amino acids. The CDR3 spells CASSLWQGAHGYTF. Written as DNA, the CDR3 is TGTGCCAGCAGTTTATGGCAGGGGGCACATGGCTACACCTTC.

This clone was recorded once. This chain connects TRBV28 to TRBJ2-7, with 11 nucleotides matching TRBD2. CDR1 MDHEN and CDR2 SYDVKM come from the germline V gene. V lost 8 bases to trimming and J lost 0 bases; unmatched junction nucleotides: 21. The CDR3 covers 20 residues. In DNA form, the CDR3 reads TGTGCCAGCGCTACATGGCGCGTGGGGGGGACTAGCGGTCTCTCCTACGAGCAGTACTTC. Residues: CASATWRVGGTSGLSYEQYF.

The V gene is TRBV7-3, the J gene TRBJ2-5, with 7 bases aligning to TRBD2. CDR1 and CDR2 from the germline V gene are SGHTA and FQGTGA. V trimming: 2 bases; J trimming: 5 bases; junction bases outside the gene matches: 11. The CDR3 is 16 amino acids. In nucleotides, the CDR3 is TGTGCCAGCAGCTTAGGGCGGACGGGAGGCCCGGAGACCCAGTACTTC. Encoded protein: CASSLGRTGGPETQYF. The whole variable domain, remainder taken from reference TRBV7-3 and TRBJ2-5, is GAGVSQTPSNKVTEKGKYVELRCDPISGHTALYWYRQSLGQGPEFLIYFQGTGAADDSGLPNDRFFAVRPEGSVSTLKIQRTERGDSAVYLCASSLGRTGGPETQYFGPGTRLLVL.